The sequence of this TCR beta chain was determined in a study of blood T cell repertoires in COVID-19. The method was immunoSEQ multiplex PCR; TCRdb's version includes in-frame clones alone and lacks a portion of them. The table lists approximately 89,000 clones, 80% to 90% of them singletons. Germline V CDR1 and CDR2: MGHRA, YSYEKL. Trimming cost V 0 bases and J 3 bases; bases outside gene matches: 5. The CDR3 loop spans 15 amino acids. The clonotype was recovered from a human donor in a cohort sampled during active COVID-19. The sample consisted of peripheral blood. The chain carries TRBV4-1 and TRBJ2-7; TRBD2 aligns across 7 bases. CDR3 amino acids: CASSQEGLSLYEQYF. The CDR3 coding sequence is TGCGCCAGCAGCCAAGAGGGACTATCCCTCTACGAGCAGTACTTC.